The present T cell receptor beta chain was sequenced within a study of blood T cell repertoires in COVID-19. The assay was immunoSEQ multiplex PCR, and TCRdb's table has in-frame clones only and misses some. The data contain 300,000 to 400,000 clones, 65% to 90% of them singletons. The origin of this receptor is a woman in her forties with acute COVID-19. Sequenced: PBMCs or T cells enriched from blood (not recorded which).

The CDR3 region has the DNA TGTGCCAGTAGTGGCGGCGGACAGGGGACGAAGCAGTACTTC. It yields the protein CASSGGGQGTKQYF. The rearrangement uses TRBV19 and TRBJ2-7, with 9 bases matching TRBD1. The CDR3 sequence is 14 residues long. With V trimmed by 5 bases and J by 8 bases, 10 bases remained unmatched. The germline CDR1 and CDR2 sequences are LNHDA and SQIVND (reference sequence). Filled out from reference TRBV19 and TRBJ2-7, the complete variable domain reads DGGITQSPKYLFRKEGQNVTLSCEQNLNHDAMYWYRQDPGQGLRLIYYSQIVNDFQKGDIAEGYSVSREKKESFPLTVTSAQKNPTAFYLCASSGGGQGTKQYFGPGTRLTVT.